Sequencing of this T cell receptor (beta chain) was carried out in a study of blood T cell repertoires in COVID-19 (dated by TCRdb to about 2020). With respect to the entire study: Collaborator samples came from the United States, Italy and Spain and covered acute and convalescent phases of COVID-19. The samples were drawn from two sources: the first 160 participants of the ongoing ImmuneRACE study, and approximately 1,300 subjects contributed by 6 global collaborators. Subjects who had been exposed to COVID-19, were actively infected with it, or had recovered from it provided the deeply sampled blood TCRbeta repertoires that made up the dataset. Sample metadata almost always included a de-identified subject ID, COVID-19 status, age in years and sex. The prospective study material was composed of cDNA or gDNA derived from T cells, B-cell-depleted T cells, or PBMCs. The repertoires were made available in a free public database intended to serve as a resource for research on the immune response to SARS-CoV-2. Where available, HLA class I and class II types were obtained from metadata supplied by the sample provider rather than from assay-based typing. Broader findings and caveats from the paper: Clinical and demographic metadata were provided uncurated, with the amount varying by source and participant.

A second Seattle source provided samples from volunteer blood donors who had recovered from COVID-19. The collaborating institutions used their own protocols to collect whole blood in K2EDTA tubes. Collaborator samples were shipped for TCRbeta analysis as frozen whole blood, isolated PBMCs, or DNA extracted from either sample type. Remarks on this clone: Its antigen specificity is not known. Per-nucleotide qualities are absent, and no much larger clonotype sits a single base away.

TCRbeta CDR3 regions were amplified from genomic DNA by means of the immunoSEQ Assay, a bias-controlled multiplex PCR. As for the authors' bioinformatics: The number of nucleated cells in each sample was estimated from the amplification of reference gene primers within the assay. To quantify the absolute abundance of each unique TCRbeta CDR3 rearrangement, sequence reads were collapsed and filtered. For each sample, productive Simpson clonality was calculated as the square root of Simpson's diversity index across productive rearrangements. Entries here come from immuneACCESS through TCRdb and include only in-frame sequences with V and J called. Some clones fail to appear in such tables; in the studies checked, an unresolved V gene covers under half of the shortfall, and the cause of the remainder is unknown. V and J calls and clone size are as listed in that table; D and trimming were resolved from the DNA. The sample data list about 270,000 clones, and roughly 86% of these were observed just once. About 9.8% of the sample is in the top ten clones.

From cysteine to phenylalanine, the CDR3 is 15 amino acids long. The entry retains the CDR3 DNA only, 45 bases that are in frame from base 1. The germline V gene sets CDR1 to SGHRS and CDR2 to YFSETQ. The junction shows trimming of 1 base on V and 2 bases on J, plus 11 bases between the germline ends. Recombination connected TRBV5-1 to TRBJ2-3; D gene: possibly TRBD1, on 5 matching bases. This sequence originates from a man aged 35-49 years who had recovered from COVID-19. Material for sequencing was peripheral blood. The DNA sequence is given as TGCGCCAGCAGCTTGAGGATAGGGGACACAGATACGCAGTATTTT. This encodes CASSLRIGDTDTQYF.